The TCR beta chain described here comes from a study of beta chain features in type 1 diabetes. With regard to this clone: The antigen remains undetermined.

With 4 bases removed from V and 5 bases from J, the gap between germline ends came to 11 bases. This CDR3 has 14 residues. Germline CDR1 reads SGHTA; CDR2 reads FQGNSA. The whole isolated RNA underwent reverse transcription, so sequencing captured expressed TCRB transcripts. Profiling relied on immunoSEQ multiplex PCR, and the TCRdb table lists in-frame clones only, not all of them. The sample holds roughly 160,000 clones, 6.5% to 8.5% seen once. Averaging approximately 0.11 L, one heparinised blood draw was given by each donor. Findings and caveats of the study: A moderate, significant TCRB CDR3 shortening appeared in type 1 diabetes across four CD4+ subsets.

The receptor's source is a young man with type 1 diabetes. The V gene is TRBV7-2, the J gene TRBJ2-2, with D perhaps TRBD2 (6 bases). Sequenced material: central memory CD4+ T cells from blood. In DNA form, the CDR3 reads TGTGCCAGCAGCTCCGGGAGAGAAACCGGGGAGCTGTTTTTT. Amino acids: CASSSGRETGELFF.